Following are 14 T cell receptor beta chains from one sample sequenced in a study of T cells in Graves' hyperthyroidism and ophthalmopathy. Regions amplified from RNA transcripts were the TCR beta CDR3 regions. Researchers ran a first-round RT-PCR on the TCR CDR3 using the HTBI primer set. TCRdb reanalysed the multiplex PCR reads using MiXCR and keeps one entry per CDR3 protein. The sample yields around 300,000 distinct CDR3 sequences, 11% to 15% seen once. The sample taken for sequencing was blood. Every receptor here comes from a woman younger than 45 with Graves' hyperthyroidism.

In its sample, this clonotype was seen many times. The chain uses TRBV20-1 and TRBJ2-7, with 9 positions matching TRBD1. The ends lost 6 bases at V and 6 bases at J; junction bases unmatched: 12. The CDR3 spans 14 residues. Germline V gene data show CDR1 as DFQATT and CDR2 as SNEGSKA (reference sequence). The CDR3 sequence: CSAESGTGSLEQYF. CDR3 DNA sequence: TGCAGTGCAGAGAGCGGGACAGGGAGTCTCGAGCAGTACTTC.

The chain employs TRBV3-1 and TRBJ1-1; no reliable D call. Germline CDR1 is LGHDT and CDR2 is YNNKEL (reference sequence). Between the trimmed V and J ends, which lost 4 bases and 0 bases, there was a span of 9 bases. This CDR3 is built from 14 residues. CDR3 coding DNA: TGTGCCAGCAGCCTCGGATGTATGAACACTGAAGCTTTCTTT. It is translated as CASSLGCMNTEAFF.

The rearrangement uses TRBV25-1 and TRBJ2-2; TRBD2 agrees at 13 bases. CDR1 and CDR2 from the germline V gene are MGHDK and SYGVNS. The trim removed 4 bases at V and 7 bases at J, leaving 6 bases unmatched. This CDR3 is built from 16 residues. The CDR3: CASSATSGRAHGELFF. The CDR3 DNA sequence: TGTGCCAGCAGTGCCACTAGCGGGAGGGCCCACGGGGAGCTGTTTTTT.

The gene calls are TRBV7-2 and TRBJ2-2; 11 bases align to TRBD2. The CDR3 consists of 17 residues. Germline trimming cut 4 bases from V and 7 bases from J; bases unmatched to any gene: 11. From germline, CDR1 is SGHTA and CDR2 FQGNSA. The CDR3 sequence: CASSSAYSGRANGELFF. CDR3 coding DNA: TGTGCCAGCAGCTCGGCCTATAGCGGGAGGGCTAACGGGGAGCTGTTTTTT.

V and J are TRBV7-6 and TRBJ2-2; TRBD2 agrees at 8 bases. Trimming removed 1 base from V and 6 bases from J; junction bases left unmatched: 10. From germline, CDR1 is SGHVS and CDR2 FNYEAQ. The CDR3 length is 17 residues. CDR3 nucleotides: TGTGCCAGCAGCTTAGAAGTTCCAGCGGGAGCCTCCGGGGAGCTGTTTTTT. Encoded protein: CASSLEVPAGASGELFF.

This clonotype was counted a few times. V usage is TRBV19 and J usage is TRBJ1-2; D may be TRBD1 (5 bases). Germline CDR1 and CDR2: LNHDA and SQIVND (reference sequence). CDR3 length equals 15 residues. Deletions cut 3 bases from V and 2 bases from J, with 13 bases between. CDR3 sequence reads: CASSMDGRGNYGYTF. The CDR3 DNA follows: TGTGCCAGTAGTATGGACGGGAGGGGAAACTATGGCTACACCTTC.

Only a few counts were recorded for this clonotype. The chain couples TRBV28 to TRBJ2-7, with D perhaps assigned TRBD1 or TRBD2 (5 bases each). V lost 2 bases to trimming and J lost 2 bases, with 10 bases between them. This CDR3 is built from 14 residues. Germline V CDR1 and CDR2: MDHEN, SYDVKM. The CDR3 DNA reads as TGTGCCAGCAGTTTAGGGACGGTTGCCTACGAGCAGTACTTC. Protein product: CASSLGTVAYEQYF.

In the case of this clonotype: One base away lies a much larger clone, so this may be a sequencing read error. The chain links TRBV9 to TRBJ2-7; 8 positions match TRBD2. The germline V gene has CDR1 SGDLS and CDR2 YYNGEE. This CDR3 has 14 residues. The CDR3 is CVSSPTGGPYEQYF. The DNA of the CDR3 is TGTGTCAGCAGCCCCACGGGGGGGCCCTACGAGCAGTACTTC.

This clonotype was counted only a few times. This chain links TRBV7-9 with TRBJ2-6; a weak D match, TRBD2 (6 bases). Germline assignment: CDR1 SEHNR and CDR2 FQNEAQ (reference sequence). The CDR3 contains 17 residues. V was trimmed by 3 bases and J by 5 bases, leaving 17 bases between them. The CDR3 sequence: CASSFLRETSRANVLTF. DNA of the CDR3: TGTGCCAGCAGCTTTCTGCGGGAAACTAGCCGGGCCAACGTCCTGACTTTC.

This clonotype showed up many times. The V and J genes are TRBV25-1 and TRBJ2-5; a possible D gene is TRBD2 (5 bases). V lost 1 base, J lost 5 bases, and 11 bases lay in between. CDR3 length equals 14 residues. In germline, CDR1 is MGHDK, CDR2 SYGVNS. The CDR3 protein is CASSELRAGETQYF. The CDR3 bases are TGTGCCAGCAGTGAATTGAGGGCCGGGGAGACCCAGTACTTC.

This clonotype was seen a few times. This chain links TRBV20-1 with TRBJ2-1, with 8 bases matching TRBD2. V trimming: 6 bases; J trimming: 8 bases; junction bases outside the gene matches: 12. The CDR3 loop spans 14 amino acids. Looked up from germline, CDR1 is DFQATT and CDR2 is SNEGSKA (reference sequence). As DNA, the CDR3 is TGCAGTGCACCTCTATTCGGGAGGGCCTATGAGCAGTTCTTC. This sequence encodes CSAPLFGRAYEQFF.

At least ten counts were recorded for this clonotype. The V call is TRBV11-2, the J call TRBJ2-1, with 9 positions matching TRBD1. This CDR3 is 15 amino acids long. Trimming took 4 bases from V and 9 from J; bases not matched to a gene: 10. Germline loops: CDR1 SGHAT, CDR2 FQNNGV. The CDR3 DNA sequence: TGTGCCAGCAGCTCCCGGGACAGGGTGGACGCTGAGCAGTTCTTC. Amino acids: CASSSRDRVDAEQFF.

This clonotype was picked up many times. The chain recombines TRBV28 with TRBJ1-1; the match to TRBD1 covers 8 bases. Germline CDR1 MDHEN, CDR2 SYDVKM. CDR3 size: 14 residues. Trimming took 5 bases from V and 5 from J; bases not matched to a gene: 7. This CDR3 is CASSDRGALTEAFF. CDR3 bases: TGTGCCAGCAGTGACAGGGGCGCTTTGACTGAAGCTTTCTTT. Combining the CDR3 with reference TRBV28 and TRBJ1-1 gives the whole variable domain DVKVTQSSRYLVKRTGEKVFLECVQDMDHENMFWYRQDPGLGLRLIYFSYDVKMKEKGDIPEGYSVSREKKERFSLILESASTNQTSMYLCASSDRGALTEAFFGQGTRLTVV.

The V and J genes are TRBV19 and TRBJ1-6; no reliable D call. The germline CDR1 and CDR2 sequences are LNHDA and SQIVND (reference sequence). This CDR3 is 14 amino acids long. The V end was cut by 7 bases, the J end by 10 bases, with 17 bases between. The CDR3 loop is CASNSPVKASPLHF. The CDR3 DNA follows: TGTGCCAGTAACTCGCCAGTCAAAGCGTCACCCCTCCACTTT.